A single sample gave rise to the 20 T cell receptor beta chains below, sequenced in a study of regulatory T cells in long-lasting Graves disease. Arm-PCR of CDR3 regions and iRepertoire HTBI primers were used to build TCR beta libraries. TCRdb ran MiXCR on the multiplex PCR reads and lists one entry per CDR3 protein. The table records about 660,000 distinct CDR3 sequences, approximately 31% of them present only once. Stated time point: persistent/refractory GD, antithyroid drugs over 5 years with positive TRAb. PBMC-derived RNA was used for the TCR library. The sequences come from peripheral blood mononuclear cells (PBMCs), collected when the disease was refractory, from a patient treated with antithyroid drugs. All receptors come from a female donor with Graves disease.

This clonotype was detected only a few times. The rearrangement uses TRBV6-1 and TRBJ1-1; possibly TRBD1 for D (5 bases). Germline V gene data show CDR1 as MNHNS and CDR2 as SASEGT. Trimming stripped 6 bases from V and 4 bases from J, with 12 bases between. There are 13 residues in the CDR3. In nucleotides, the CDR3 is TGTGCCAGCAGAAGGGGAACGGGCACTGAAGCTTTCTTT. It specifies CASRRGTGTEAFF.

This clonotype turned up a few times. This sequence joins TRBV6-2 or TRBV6-3 and TRBJ1-1; D not resolved. V lost 7 bases to trimming and J lost 7 bases, with 10 bases between them. Per germline, CDR1 MNHEY and CDR2 SVGEGT. The CDR3 contains 11 residues. The CDR3 here is CASTERGEAFF. CDR3 in DNA: TGTGCCAGCACCGAGCGGGGTGAAGCTTTCTTT.

This clonotype has more than one count but fewer than ten. This sequence may be a read error, since a much larger clone differs from it by one base. The V and J genes are TRBV6-2 or TRBV6-3 and TRBJ1-1; D remains ambiguous. This CDR3 is built from 12 residues. Germline V gene sequence: CDR1 MNHEY, CDR2 SVGEGT. In DNA, the CDR3 is TGTGCCGGCAGGAGTGGTAGCACTGAAGCTTTCTTT. It yields the protein CAGRSGSTEAFF.

CDR3 sequence reads: CASSADRGSVYEQYF. In DNA form, the CDR3 reads TGTGCCAGCAGCGCGGACAGGGGGTCGGTCTACGAGCAGTACTTC. This chain links TRBV7-8 with TRBJ2-7; 10 bases fit TRBD1. Trimming cost V 5 bases and J 3 bases; bases outside gene matches: 7. CDR1 is SGHVS and CDR2 is FQNEAQ in the germline V gene. The CDR3 runs 15 residues.

The sample holds a few counts of this clonotype. The rearrangement uses TRBV7-9 and TRBJ2-7; TRBD1 matches 7 bases. Germline CDR1 is SEHNR and CDR2 is FQNEAQ (reference sequence). The CDR3 is 15 amino acids. Trimming at V came to 4 bases and at J to 4 bases, leaving 10 bases not matched to a gene. The CDR3 nucleotides read TGTGCCAGCAGCTCGACAGGGACGAAGCGTTACGAGCAGTACTTC. Translation gives CASSSTGTKRYEQYF. The full variable domain, its missing parts supplied by reference TRBV7-9 and TRBJ2-7, is DTGVSQNPRHKITKRGQNVTFRCDPISEHNRLYWYRQTLGQGPEFLTYFQNEAQLEKSRLLSDRFSAERPKGSFSTLEIQRTEQGDSAMYLCASSSTGTKRYEQYFGPGTRLTVT.

The V call is TRBV15, the J call TRBJ2-7; perhaps TRBD2 as D (5 bases). The length of the CDR3 is 17 residues. V gave up 2 bases and J gave up 0 bases, with 17 bases separating them. CDR1 is LNHNV and CDR2 is YYDKDF in the germline V gene (reference sequence). The CDR3 loop reads CATSRPLMGRSSYEQYF. For the CDR3, the DNA is TGTGCCACCAGCAGACCCCTAATGGGGAGATCCTCCTACGAGCAGTACTTC.

The chain combines TRBV4-1 with TRBJ2-5; 7 nucleotides match TRBD1. Germline CDR1 is MGHRA and CDR2 is YSYEKL. The ends lost 1 base at V and 5 bases at J; junction bases unmatched: 7. The CDR3 is 15 residues long. This chain's CDR3 is CASSQGQGSWETQYF. CDR3 bases: TGCGCCAGCAGCCAAGGACAGGGTAGTTGGGAGACCCAGTACTTC.

This clonotype has ten or more counts. The chain has TRBV28 and TRBJ1-1; a possible D gene is TRBD1 (5 bases). The CDR3 contains 15 residues. The germline gives CDR1 MDHEN, CDR2 SYDVKM. V was clipped by 8 bases and J by 0 bases, with 16 bases between them. CDR3: CASHQEVGLNTEAFF. The CDR3 coding sequence is TGTGCCAGCCACCAGGAAGTGGGGCTGAACACTGAAGCTTTCTTT.

The chain joins TRBV27 to TRBJ1-5, with 7 nucleotides matching TRBD1. Germline assignment: CDR1 MNHEY and CDR2 SMNVEV (reference sequence). This CDR3 is 15 amino acids long. V lost 6 bases to trimming and J lost 0 bases; unmatched junction nucleotides: 5. CDR3 residues: CASRGTAYSNQPQHF. The CDR3 nucleotides are TGTGCCAGCAGAGGGACAGCTTATAGCAATCAGCCCCAGCATTTT.

The rearrangement joins TRBV20-1 to TRBJ2-1; 10 bases map to TRBD2. Germline trimming cut 6 bases from V and 6 bases from J; bases unmatched to any gene: 11. Germline values: CDR1 DFQATT, CDR2 SNEGSKA (reference sequence). The CDR3 contains 15 residues. CDR3 coding DNA: TGCAGTGCGGGCCCCCCGAGCGGGAGGGGCAATGAGCAGTTCTTC. This encodes CSAGPPSGRGNEQFF.

The J gene is TRBJ1-2, the V gene TRBV5-1; 7 bases fit TRBD1. The CDR3 spans 15 residues. Germline assignment: CDR1 SGHRS and CDR2 YFSETQ. The trim removed 4 bases at V and 2 bases at J, leaving 8 bases unmatched. CDR3 in amino acids: CASSRQGVENYGYTF. Written as DNA, the CDR3 is TGCGCCAGCAGCAGACAGGGAGTAGAAAACTATGGCTACACCTTC.

This clonotype occurred many times. The V gene is TRBV2, the J gene TRBJ1-5, with D hard to call. Germline V gene data show CDR1 as SNHLY and CDR2 as FYNNEI. The CDR3 runs to 13 residues. V lost 10 bases and J 3 bases, leaving 13 bases between the germline ends. DNA for the CDR3: TGTGCCACCCGTCGACGGATCAATCAGCCCCAGCATTTT. Amino acids: CATRRRINQPQHF. Complete variable domain (other parts from reference TRBV2 and TRBJ1-5): EPEVTQTPSHQVTQMGQEVILRCVPISNHLYFYWYRQILGQKVEFLVSFYNNEISEKSEIFDDQFSVERPDGSNFTLKIRSTKLEDSAMYFCATRRRINQPQHFGDGTRLSIL.

This clonotype was seen more than once but under ten times. The chain combines TRBV10-3 with TRBJ1-6, with D perhaps TRBD1 (5 bases). The CDR3 has 13 amino acids. Germline loops: CDR1 ENHRY, CDR2 SYGVKD. Trimming took off 10 bases at V and 8 bases at J, with 15 bases between the two ends. The DNA of the CDR3 is TGTGCCAGCCACAATCGGGGGGATTCACCCCTCCACTTT. This translates into CASHNRGDSPLHF.

The CDR3 spells CSAADGRHEKLFF. DNA for the CDR3: TGCAGTGCCGCCGACGGGAGACACGAAAAACTGTTTTTT. The chain links TRBV20-1 to TRBJ1-4; unclear D gene. With 6 bases removed from V and 8 bases from J, the gap between germline ends came to 16 bases. CDR1 and CDR2 (germline): DFQATT, SNEGSKA (reference sequence). The CDR3 runs to 13 residues.

This clonotype was counted only a few times. The chain combines TRBV6-2 or TRBV6-3 with TRBJ2-6; 8 bases are shared with TRBD2. V shed 0 bases and J 1 base; nucleotides not matched to a gene: 5. The CDR3 has 18 amino acids. Germline V gene data show CDR1 as MNHEY and CDR2 as SVGEGT. The CDR3 DNA reads TGTGCCAGCAGTTACTCGGGGACTAGGATATCTGGGGCCAACGTCCTGACTTTC. This encodes CASSYSGTRISGANVLTF.

This clonotype was counted many times. The rearrangement joins TRBV7-9 to TRBJ2-7; 10 bases agree with TRBD1. The CDR3 sequence is 14 residues long. Trimming cost V 1 base and J 7 bases; bases outside gene matches: 4. Germline-derived CDR1 and CDR2 are SEHNR and FQNEAQ (reference sequence). This chain's CDR3 is CASSLGQGAGEQYF. CDR3 in DNA: TGTGCCAGCAGCTTAGGACAGGGGGCGGGAGAGCAGTACTTC.

The chain combines TRBV10-3 with TRBJ2-1; the match to TRBD2 covers 13 bases. The trim removed 6 bases at V and 2 bases at J, leaving 7 bases unmatched. The CDR3 totals 17 residues. Germline V gene sequence: CDR1 ENHRY, CDR2 SYGVKD. In nucleotides, the CDR3 is TGTGCCATCAGCCTCACACTAGCGGGAGGGCCCTACAATGAGCAGTTCTTC. This gives the protein CAISLTLAGGPYNEQFF.

This clonotype was counted a few times. The gene calls are TRBV12-3 or TRBV12-4 and TRBJ1-5, with 7 bases that match TRBD1. This CDR3 comprises 16 residues. The ends lost 5 bases at V and 0 bases at J; junction bases unmatched: 7. CDR3 sequence reads: CASSQDRLGSNQPQHF. Here the CDR3 DNA reads TGTGCCAGCAGTCAGGACAGGCTCGGTAGCAATCAGCCCCAGCATTTT.

The CDR3 DNA follows: TGTGCTCGCAACAGGGTCGACACTGAAGCTTTCTTT. It specifies CARNRVDTEAFF. J is TRBJ1-1 and V is TRBV30; D might be TRBD1 (6 bases). Looked up from germline, CDR1 is GTSNPN and CDR2 is SVGIG (reference sequence). The length of the CDR3 is 12 residues.

This clonotype was detected many times. The rearrangement uses TRBV2 and TRBJ1-1; 10 bases map to TRBD1. Trimming took 7 bases from V and 1 from J; bases not matched to a gene: 6. The V gene's germline CDR1 is SNHLY and CDR2 FYNNEI. The CDR3 is 15 residues long. The CDR3 loop reads CASMARTGGNTEAFF. CDR3 coding DNA: TGTGCCAGCATGGCCCGGACAGGGGGGAACACTGAAGCTTTCTTT.